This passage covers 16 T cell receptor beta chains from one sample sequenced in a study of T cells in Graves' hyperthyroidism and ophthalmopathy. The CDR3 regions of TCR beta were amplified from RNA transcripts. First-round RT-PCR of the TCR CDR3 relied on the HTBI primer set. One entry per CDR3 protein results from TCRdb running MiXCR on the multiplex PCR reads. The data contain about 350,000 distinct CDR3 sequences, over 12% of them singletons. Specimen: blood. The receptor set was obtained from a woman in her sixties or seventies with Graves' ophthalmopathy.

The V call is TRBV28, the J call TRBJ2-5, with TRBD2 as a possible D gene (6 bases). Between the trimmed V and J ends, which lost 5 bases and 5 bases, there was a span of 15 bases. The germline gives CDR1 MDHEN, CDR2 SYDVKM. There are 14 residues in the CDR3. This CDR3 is CASSVRGMEETQYF. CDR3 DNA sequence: TGTGCCAGCAGTGTCCGGGGGATGGAGGAGACCCAGTACTTC.

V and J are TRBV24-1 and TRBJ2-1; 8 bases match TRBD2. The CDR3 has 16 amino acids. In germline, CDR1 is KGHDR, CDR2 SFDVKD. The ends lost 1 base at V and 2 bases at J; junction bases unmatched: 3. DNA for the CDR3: TGTGCCACCAGTGATTTAGGGACTAGTGCCTACAATGAGCAGTTCTTC. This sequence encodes CATSDLGTSAYNEQFF.

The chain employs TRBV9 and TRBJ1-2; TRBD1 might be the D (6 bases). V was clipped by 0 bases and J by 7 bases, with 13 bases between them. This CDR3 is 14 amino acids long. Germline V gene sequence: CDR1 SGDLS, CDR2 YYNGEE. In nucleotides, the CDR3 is TGTGCCAGCAGCGTAGCGGCAGGGGTGGGTGGCTACACCTTC. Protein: CASSVAAGVGGYTF.

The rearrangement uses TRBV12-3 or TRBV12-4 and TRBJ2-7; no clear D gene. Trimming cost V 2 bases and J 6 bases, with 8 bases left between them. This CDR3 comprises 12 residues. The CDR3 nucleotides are TGTGCCAGCAGTTTATTCGAATTCGAGCAGTACTTC. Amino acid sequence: CASSLFEFEQYF.

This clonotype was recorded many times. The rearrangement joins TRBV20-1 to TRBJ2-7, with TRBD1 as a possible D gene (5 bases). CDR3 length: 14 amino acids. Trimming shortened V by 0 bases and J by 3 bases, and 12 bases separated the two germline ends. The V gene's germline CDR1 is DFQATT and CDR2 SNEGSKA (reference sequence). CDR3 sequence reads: CSARDRRGFYEQYF. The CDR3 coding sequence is TGCAGTGCTAGAGATAGAAGGGGATTCTACGAGCAGTACTTC.

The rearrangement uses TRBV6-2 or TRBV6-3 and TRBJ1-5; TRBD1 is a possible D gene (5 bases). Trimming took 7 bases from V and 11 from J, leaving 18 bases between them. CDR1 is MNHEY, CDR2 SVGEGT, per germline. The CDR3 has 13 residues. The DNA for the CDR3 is TGTGCCAGCACCACCGGGGGGGGGTTGGCCCAGCATTTT. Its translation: CASTTGGGLAQHF.

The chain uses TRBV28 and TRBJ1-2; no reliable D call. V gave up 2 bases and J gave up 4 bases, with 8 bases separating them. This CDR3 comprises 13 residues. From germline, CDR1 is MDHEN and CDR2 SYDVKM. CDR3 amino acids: CASSLGSFYGYTF. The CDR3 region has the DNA TGTGCCAGCAGTTTAGGGTCCTTCTATGGCTACACCTTC.

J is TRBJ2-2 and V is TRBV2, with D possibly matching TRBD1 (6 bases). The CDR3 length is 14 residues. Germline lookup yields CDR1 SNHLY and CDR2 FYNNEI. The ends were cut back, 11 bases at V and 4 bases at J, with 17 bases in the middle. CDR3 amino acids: CAAYPRDTTGELFF. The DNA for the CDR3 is TGTGCCGCATACCCCCGGGACACCACCGGGGAGCTGTTTTTT.

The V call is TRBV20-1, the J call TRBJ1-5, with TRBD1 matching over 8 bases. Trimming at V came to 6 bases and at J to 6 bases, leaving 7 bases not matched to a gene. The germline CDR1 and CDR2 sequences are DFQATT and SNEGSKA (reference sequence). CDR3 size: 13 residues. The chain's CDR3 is CSAALGQGQPQHF. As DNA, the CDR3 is TGCAGTGCCGCCTTAGGACAGGGTCAGCCCCAGCATTTT.

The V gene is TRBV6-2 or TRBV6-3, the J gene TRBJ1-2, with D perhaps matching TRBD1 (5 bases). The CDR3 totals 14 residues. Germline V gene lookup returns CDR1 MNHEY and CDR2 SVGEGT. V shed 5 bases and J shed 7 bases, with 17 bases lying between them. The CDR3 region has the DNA TGTGCCAGCAGTAATTTCGGGACTGTGGGTGGCTACACCTTC. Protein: CASSNFGTVGGYTF.

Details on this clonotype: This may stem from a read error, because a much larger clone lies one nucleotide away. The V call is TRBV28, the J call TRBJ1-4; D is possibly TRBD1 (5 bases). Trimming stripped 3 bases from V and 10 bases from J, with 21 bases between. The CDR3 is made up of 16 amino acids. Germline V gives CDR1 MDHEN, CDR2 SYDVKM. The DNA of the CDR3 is TGTGCCAGCAGTTTCTCCGGGGCCCAAGCGAGTGGAAAACTGTTTTTT. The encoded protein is CASSFSGAQASGKLFF.

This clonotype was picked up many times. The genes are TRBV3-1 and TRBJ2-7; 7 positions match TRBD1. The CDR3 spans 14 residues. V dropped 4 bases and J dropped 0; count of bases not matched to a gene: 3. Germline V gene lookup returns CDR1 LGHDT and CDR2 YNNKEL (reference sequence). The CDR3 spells CASSPGTDSYEQYF. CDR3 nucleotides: TGTGCCAGCAGCCCCGGGACAGACTCCTACGAGCAGTACTTC.

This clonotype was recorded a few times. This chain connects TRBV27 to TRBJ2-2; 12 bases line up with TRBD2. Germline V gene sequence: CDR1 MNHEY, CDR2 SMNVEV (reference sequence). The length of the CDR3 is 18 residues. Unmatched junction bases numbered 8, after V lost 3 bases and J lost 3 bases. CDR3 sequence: CASSLARASGRDTGELFF. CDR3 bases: TGTGCCAGCAGTTTGGCCAGGGCTAGCGGGAGGGACACCGGGGAGCTGTTTTTT.

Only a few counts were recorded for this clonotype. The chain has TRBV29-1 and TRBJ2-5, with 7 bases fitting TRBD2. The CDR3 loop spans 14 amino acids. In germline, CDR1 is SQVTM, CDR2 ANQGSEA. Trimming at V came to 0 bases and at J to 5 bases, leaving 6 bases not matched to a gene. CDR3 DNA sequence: TGCAGCGTTGAAGATTCGGCGGGAGTGGAGACCCAGTACTTC. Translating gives CSVEDSAGVETQYF. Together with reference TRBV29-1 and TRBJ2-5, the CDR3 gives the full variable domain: SAVISQKPSRDICQRGTSLTIQCQVDSQVTMMFWYRQQPGQSLTLIATANQGSEATYESGFVIDKFPISRPNLTFSTLTVSNMSPEDSSIYLCSVEDSAGVETQYFGPGTRLLVL.

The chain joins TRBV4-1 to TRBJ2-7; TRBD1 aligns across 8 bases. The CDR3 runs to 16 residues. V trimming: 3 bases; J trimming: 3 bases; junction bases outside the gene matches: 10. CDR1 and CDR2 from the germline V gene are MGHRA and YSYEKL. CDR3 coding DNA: TGCGCCAGCAGCCAGGGCTCACAGGGGGTAAGCTACGAGCAGTACTTC. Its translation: CASSQGSQGVSYEQYF.

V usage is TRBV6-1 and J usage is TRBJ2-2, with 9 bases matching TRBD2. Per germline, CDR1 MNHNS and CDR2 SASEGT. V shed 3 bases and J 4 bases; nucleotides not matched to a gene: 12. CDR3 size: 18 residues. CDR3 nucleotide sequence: TGTGCCAGCAGTGATATTAGCGGGAGAAGCCTGGGCACCGGGGAGCTGTTTTTT. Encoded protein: CASSDISGRSLGTGELFF.